Each of the 13 T cell receptor beta chains below was sequenced from the same sample in a study of blood T cell repertoires in COVID-19. Here immunoSEQ multiplex PCR was the method, and the copy in TCRdb shows in-frame clones only, minus some. The sample includes 150,000 to 200,000 clones, 70% to 80% of them seen just once. Sequencing was done on a sample of PBMCs or T cells enriched from blood (not recorded which). These receptors all come from a man aged 60 to 69 who had been exposed to COVID-19.

This clone was observed a single time. The CDR3 region has the DNA TGTGCCAGCAGCCCGGGACAGGGCTCCGGGGAGCTGTTTTTT. As protein: CASSPGQGSGELFF. This chain links TRBV4-2 with TRBJ2-2, with TRBD1 identical over 9 bases. This CDR3 is 14 amino acids long. Losses at the gene ends were 4 bases for V and 6 bases for J; bases not matched to a gene: 3. Germline V gene lookup returns CDR1 LGHNA and CDR2 YNFKEQ.

The chain has TRBV5-4 and TRBJ2-1; no clear D. This CDR3 region has 14 residues. Trimming shortened V by 1 base and J by 1 base, and 6 bases separated the two germline ends. The V gene's germline CDR1 is SGHNT and CDR2 YYREEE (reference sequence). CDR3 coding DNA: TGTGCCAGCAGCTTGTTGCGTTCCTACAATGAGCAGTTCTTC. As protein: CASSLLRSYNEQFF.

In its sample, this clone was seen once. This chain connects TRBV7-2 to TRBJ2-1; the match to TRBD1 covers 7 bases. This CDR3 is built from 16 residues. Germline CDR1 reads SGHTA; CDR2 reads FQGNSA. V lost 2 bases and J lost 0; bases outside the gene matches: 4. In DNA, the CDR3 is TGTGCCAGCAGCTTAATGTCAGGGGGCTCCTACAATGAGCAGTTCTTC. Its translation is CASSLMSGGSYNEQFF.

The V and J genes are TRBV21-1 and TRBJ2-3; TRBD2, as called in the table, went unchecked against the DNA. TRBV21-1 is assigned pseudogene status. This CDR3 comprises 19 residues. The DNA of the CDR3 is TGTGCCAGCAGCAACGACCCCGGGACTAGCACCTCTAGCACAGATACGCAGTATTTT. It translates to CASSNDPGTSTSSTDTQYF.

The V gene is TRBV5-1, the J gene TRBJ2-7, with TRBD1 matching over 8 bases. V was clipped by 3 bases and J by 4 bases; unmatched bases: 9. The CDR3 is 15 amino acids. Germline loops: CDR1 SGHRS, CDR2 YFSETQ. The chain's CDR3 is CASSSGARGPYEQYF. Here the CDR3 DNA reads TGCGCCAGCAGCTCCGGGGCCAGGGGGCCTTACGAGCAGTACTTC. Variable domain in full (rest from reference TRBV5-1 and TRBJ2-7): KAGVTQTPRYLIKTRGQQVTLSCSPISGHRSVSWYQQTPGQGLQFLFEYFSETQRNKGNFPGRFSGRQFSNSRSEMNVSTLELGDSALYLCASSSGARGPYEQYFGPGTRLTVT.

This chain links TRBV9 with TRBJ1-4, with D perhaps TRBD1 (5 bases). CDR3 length: 14 amino acids. The V gene lost 0 bases and the J gene lost 7 bases, with 10 bases spanning the gap. The V gene's germline CDR1 is SGDLS and CDR2 YYNGEE. The CDR3 region has the DNA TGTGCCAGCAGCGTAGGGCAGGGCAGTGAAAAACTGTTTTTT. It specifies CASSVGQGSEKLFF.

The V gene is TRBV29-1, the J gene TRBJ2-5; 11 nucleotides match TRBD1. This CDR3 is 13 amino acids long. V dropped 4 bases and J dropped 5; count of bases not matched to a gene: 3. Germline CDR1 reads SQVTM; CDR2 reads ANQGSEA. CDR3 sequence: CSVGTGGLETQYF. The CDR3, as DNA: TGCAGCGTTGGGACAGGGGGCCTTGAGACCCAGTACTTC.

Only one count was recorded for this clone. The rearrangement joins TRBV10-3 to TRBJ2-2; a possible D gene is TRBD2 (6 bases). CDR1 and CDR2 from the germline V gene are ENHRY and SYGVKD. The CDR3 length is 14 residues. With 8 bases removed from V and 3 bases from J, the gap between germline ends came to 13 bases. CDR3 residues: CAIGGFRDTGELFF. The DNA for the CDR3 is TGTGCCATCGGAGGGTTTAGGGACACCGGGGAGCTGTTTTTT.

This chain connects TRBV30 to TRBJ1-6; 8 bases are a match to TRBD1. Unmatched junction bases numbered 4, after V lost 6 bases and J lost 6 bases. The germline gives CDR1 GTSNPN, CDR2 SVGIG (reference sequence). CDR3 size: 13 residues. CDR3: CACWTGRNSPLHF. CDR3 bases: TGTGCCTGTTGGACAGGGCGTAATTCACCCCTCCACTTT.

V usage is TRBV15 and J usage is TRBJ1-2, with TRBD1 matching 8 bases. The germline gives CDR1 LNHNV, CDR2 YYDKDF (reference sequence). CDR3 length equals 14 residues. Trimming at V came to 2 bases and at J to 12 bases, leaving 11 bases not matched to a gene. CDR3 sequence (DNA): TGTGCCACCAGCAGACCGGGACAGGAGGTGAGGCACACCTTC. Amino acids: CATSRPGQEVRHTF.

This rearrangement joins TRBV5-6 to TRBJ1-2, with TRBD1 matching 9 bases. The CDR3 covers 14 residues. Germline values: CDR1 SGHDT, CDR2 YYEEEE. V lost 4 bases to trimming and J lost 7 bases; unmatched junction nucleotides: 8. CDR3 protein: CASSLRTGAFGYTF. The CDR3 DNA reads as TGTGCCAGCAGCCTTCGGACAGGGGCGTTTGGCTACACCTTC. The full variable domain, in which reference TRBV5-6 and TRBJ1-2 provide the parts outside the CDR3, is DAGVTQSPTHLIKTRGQQVTLRCSPKSGHDTVSWYQQALGQGPQFIFQYYEEEERQRGNFPDRFSGHQFPNYSSELNVNALLLGDSALYLCASSLRTGAFGYTFGSGTRLTVV.

The chain combines TRBV7-9 with TRBJ1-6; D ambiguous. V was trimmed by 8 bases and J by 4 bases, leaving 9 bases between them. The V gene's germline CDR1 is SEHNR and CDR2 FQNEAQ (reference sequence). CDR3 length: 13 residues. The CDR3 sequence: CASAESYNSPLHF. CDR3 DNA: TGTGCCAGCGCGGAGTCTTATAATTCACCCCTCCACTTT.

This chain uses TRBV27 with TRBJ2-3; TRBD1 matches at 8 bases. From germline, CDR1 is MNHEY and CDR2 SMNVEV (reference sequence). The CDR3 has 16 amino acids. V shed 8 bases and J 3 bases; nucleotides not matched to a gene: 13. The CDR3 sequence: CASAPTARGPTDTQYF. The CDR3, as DNA: TGTGCCAGCGCCCCCACGGCCAGGGGGCCTACAGATACGCAGTATTTT.